The next 21 T cell receptor beta chains were all read from a single sample in a study of PD-1 blockade in classical Hodgkin lymphoma. Assay used: immunoSEQ multiplex PCR; TCRdb lists only in-frame clones, some missing. The table shows approximately 90,000 clones, with about 93% occurring only once. Following autologous stem cell transplantation, relapse occurred in every patient, and exposure to brentuximab vedotin varied. Specimen: peripheral blood mononuclear cells (PBMCs), collected before the second cycle of nivolumab. These receptors were collected from a human donor with classical Hodgkin lymphoma.

The V call is TRBV27, the J call TRBJ2-6; D possibly corresponds to TRBD1 (6 bases). This CDR3 has 14 amino acids. V was shortened by 6 bases and J by 1 base, with 7 bases between the two germline ends. Germline V gives CDR1 MNHEY, CDR2 SMNVEV (reference sequence). As DNA, the CDR3 is TGTGCCAGCAGAACAGGGTCTGGGGCCAACGTCCTGACTTTC. Protein: CASRTGSGANVLTF.

The chain joins TRBV7-9 to TRBJ2-3; 10 bases match TRBD2. There are 15 residues in the CDR3. Looked up from germline, CDR1 is SEHNR and CDR2 is FQNEAQ (reference sequence). The V gene end was trimmed by 5 bases and the J gene end by 2 bases; junction bases not matched to a gene: 4. This chain's CDR3 is CASSPLAGDTDTQYF. The CDR3 region has the DNA TGTGCCAGCAGCCCGCTAGCGGGAGACACAGATACGCAGTATTTT. The entire variable domain, with the rest obtained from reference TRBV7-9 and TRBJ2-3, is as follows: DTGVSQNPRHKITKRGQNVTFRCDPISEHNRLYWYRQTLGQGPEFLTYFQNEAQLEKSRLLSDRFSAERPKGSFSTLEIQRTEQGDSAMYLCASSPLAGDTDTQYFGPGTRLTVL.

The genes are TRBV5-1 and TRBJ1-3; possible D gene TRBD1, 5 bases. The CDR3 is made up of 15 amino acids. The germline V gene encodes CDR1 SGHRS and CDR2 YFSETQ. The ends were cut back, 1 base at V and 0 bases at J, with 8 bases in the middle. CDR3 nucleotide sequence: TGCGCCAGCAGCTTGTCGGGGGACTCTGGAAACACCATATATTTT. Its translation is CASSLSGDSGNTIYF.

The CDR3 is CASSRRGTNQPQHF. The CDR3 nucleotides read TGTGCCAGCAGTAGGAGAGGGACCAATCAGCCCCAGCATTTT. This rearrangement joins TRBV2 to TRBJ1-5; TRBD1 might be the D (5 bases). The V end was cut by 5 bases, the J end by 3 bases, with 11 bases between. CDR1 and CDR2 from the germline V gene are SNHLY and FYNNEI. The CDR3 sequence is 14 residues long.

The J gene is TRBJ1-5, the V gene TRBV11-2; D unclear. Trimming removed 0 bases from V and 3 bases from J, with 0 bases in between. In germline, CDR1 is SGHAT, CDR2 FQNNGV. The CDR3 sequence is 12 residues long. CDR3 bases: TGTGCCAGCAGCTTAGACAATCAGCCCCAGCATTTT. It translates to CASSLDNQPQHF.

V gene TRBV28 combines with J gene TRBJ1-6, with D tentatively TRBD1 (6 bases). CDR3 size: 16 residues. V lost 2 bases and J 9 bases, leaving 17 bases between the germline ends. Germline CDR1 and CDR2: MDHEN and SYDVKM. CDR3: CASSLVTGFVGSPLHF. CDR3 in DNA: TGTGCCAGCAGTTTAGTTACAGGGTTTGTTGGTTCACCCCTCCACTTT.

The genes are TRBV12-5 and TRBJ1-1; D remains ambiguous. V was clipped by 3 bases and J by 4 bases, with 18 bases between them. In germline, CDR1 is LGHNT, CDR2 FRNRAP. CDR3 length equals 16 residues. The CDR3 loop is CASGLTSRGGSTEAFF. The CDR3 region has the DNA TGTGCTAGTGGTTTAACCAGTCGGGGTGGGAGCACTGAAGCTTTCTTT.

J is TRBJ1-2 and V is TRBV2; D call uncertain. The CDR3 runs to 13 residues. V was pared by 4 bases and J by 8 bases, with 14 bases between. The germline V gene has CDR1 SNHLY and CDR2 FYNNEI. The CDR3: CASSVIRLQGYTF. DNA of the CDR3: TGTGCCAGCAGTGTTATCCGACTCCAAGGCTACACCTTC.

This clone was seen a few times. This chain joins TRBV5-1 and TRBJ2-1; unclear D gene. There are 17 residues in the CDR3. V lost 5 bases and J 0 bases, leaving 18 bases between the germline ends. Per the germline V gene, CDR1 is SGHRS and CDR2 is YFSETQ. CDR3 DNA: TGCGCCAGCAGTCTTAATACCGGAATTAGCTCCTACAATGAGCAGTTCTTC. It yields the protein CASSLNTGISSYNEQFF.

Points on this clone: The junction departs from the called germline gene at one end, perhaps through a read error. The chain employs TRBV6-1 and TRBJ2-5, with no clear D. Looked up from germline, CDR1 is MNHNS and CDR2 is SASEGT. The CDR3 spans 14 residues. The CDR3, as DNA: TGTGCCAGCAGTGTCAGATTCTCCCAAGAAACCCAGTACTTC. This codes for CASSVRFSQETQYF.

The chain carries TRBV28 and TRBJ2-7; D tentatively reads TRBD1 or TRBD2 (5 bases each). From germline, CDR1 is MDHEN and CDR2 SYDVKM. V lost 4 bases, J lost 2 bases, and 12 bases lay in between. This CDR3 contains 14 residues. The CDR3 here is CASSWGIDTYEQYF. In DNA, the CDR3 is TGTGCCAGCAGTTGGGGGATAGATACCTACGAGCAGTACTTC.

This clone was counted a few times. This sequence joins TRBV7-9 and TRBJ1-4; TRBD1 matches 9 bases. Germline V CDR1 and CDR2: SEHNR, FQNEAQ (reference sequence). The CDR3 extends over 17 amino acids. J lost 7 bases, V lost 1 base, and 10 bases had no gene match. This chain's CDR3 is CASSLGFGGTGTEKLFF. CDR3 in DNA: TGTGCCAGCAGCTTAGGGTTTGGTGGGACAGGGACTGAAAAACTGTTTTTT.

The V gene is TRBV15, the J gene TRBJ1-2; the D gene is possibly TRBD1 (6 bases). The ends were cut back, 0 bases at V and 1 base at J, with 18 bases in the middle. Germline-derived CDR1 and CDR2 are LNHNV and YYDKDF (reference sequence). This CDR3 has 18 amino acids. The CDR3 loop reads CATSRDGQGRIRNYGYTF. CDR3 coding DNA: TGTGCCACCAGCAGAGATGGCCAGGGGCGGATCCGTAACTATGGCTACACCTTC.

The chain has TRBV2 and TRBJ2-3, with TRBD1 matching 7 bases. CDR1 SNHLY and CDR2 FYNNEI come from the germline V gene. Germline trimming cut 3 bases from V and 5 bases from J; bases unmatched to any gene: 8. CDR3 length: 15 residues. The CDR3 here is CASSERDRVGDTQYF. The CDR3 nucleotides are TGTGCCAGCAGTGAGAGAGACAGGGTAGGAGATACGCAGTATTTT. Together with reference TRBV2 and TRBJ2-3, the CDR3 gives the full variable domain: EPEVTQTPSHQVTQMGQEVILRCVPISNHLYFYWYRQILGQKVEFLVSFYNNEISEKSEIFDDQFSVERPDGSNFTLKIRSTKLEDSAMYFCASSERDRVGDTQYFGPGTRLTVL.

The chain recombines TRBV19 with TRBJ2-5; 7 bases map to TRBD2. This CDR3 is built from 15 residues. From germline, CDR1 is LNHDA and CDR2 SQIVND (reference sequence). The V gene end was trimmed by 1 base and the J gene end by 0 bases; junction bases not matched to a gene: 2. In DNA, the CDR3 is TGTGCCAGTAGTATAGGCGGGACTAACCAAGAGACCCAGTACTTC. Its translation is CASSIGGTNQETQYF.

This clone was picked up one time. The gene calls are TRBV19 and TRBJ1-2; D is unclear. V lost 5 bases to trimming and J lost 4 bases, with 8 bases between them. The CDR3 runs 12 residues. Germline loops: CDR1 LNHDA, CDR2 SQIVND (reference sequence). The CDR3 DNA follows: TGTGCCAGTAGTCCACCTGGCTATGGCTACACCTTC. It yields the protein CASSPPGYGYTF.

The rearrangement joins TRBV7-9 to TRBJ2-7, with TRBD2 identical over 7 bases. V dropped 3 bases and J dropped 0; count of bases not matched to a gene: 11. Germline values: CDR1 SEHNR, CDR2 FQNEAQ (reference sequence). The CDR3 is 17 residues long. The DNA of the CDR3 is TGTGCCAGCAGCTTGGCTTCCCGCGGGGGAAGCTCCTACGAGCAGTACTTC. Encoded protein: CASSLASRGGSSYEQYF. The full variable domain, completed using reference TRBV7-9 and TRBJ2-7, is DTGVSQNPRHKITKRGQNVTFRCDPISEHNRLYWYRQTLGQGPEFLTYFQNEAQLEKSRLLSDRFSAERPKGSFSTLEIQRTEQGDSAMYLCASSLASRGGSSYEQYFGPGTRLTVT.

The rearrangement joins TRBV5-4 to TRBJ2-1, with D unclear. The CDR3 totals 13 residues. The germline V gene encodes CDR1 SGHNT and CDR2 YYREEE (reference sequence). Trimming left V 1 base short and J 5 bases short, with 7 bases between. Here the CDR3 DNA reads TGTGCCAGCAGCTTGCGACTCAACAATGAGCAGTTCTTC. Translating gives CASSLRLNNEQFF.

The V gene is TRBV27, the J gene TRBJ2-7; D remains unclear. The CDR3 is 12 amino acids. Germline CDR1 and CDR2: MNHEY and SMNVEV (reference sequence). V was shortened by 5 bases and J by 2 bases, with 7 bases between the two germline ends. The CDR3 DNA follows: TGTGCCAGCAGTACCTACCCCTACGAGCAGTACTTC. It is translated as CASSTYPYEQYF.

The chain joins TRBV27 to TRBJ2-7; 13 nucleotides align to TRBD2. This CDR3 region has 17 residues. V gave up 6 bases and J gave up 6 bases; unmatched junction bases: 14. Germline-derived CDR1 and CDR2 are MNHEY and SMNVEV (reference sequence). The CDR3 region is CASSPTSGRAGRVEQYF. The CDR3 DNA reads TGTGCCAGCAGCCCCACTAGCGGGAGGGCGGGGAGGGTCGAGCAGTACTTC.

The chain carries TRBV7-2 and TRBJ2-7; no clear D gene. Trimming left V 1 base short and J 4 bases short, with 8 bases between. The CDR3 contains 13 residues. Germline loops: CDR1 SGHTA, CDR2 FQGNSA. The CDR3 here is CASSLVGGYEQYF. The CDR3 nucleotides are TGTGCCAGCAGCTTAGTAGGCGGATACGAGCAGTACTTC.